This is a list of T cell receptor beta chains from one sample in a study of T cells after yellow fever vaccination. TCRdb re-called the 5' RACE reads with MiXCR, one entry per CDR3 protein. The sample lists roughly 120,000 distinct CDR3 sequences; 7.2% were seen once. The input for sequencing was CD4+ T cells sorted from PBMCs, taken around 45 days after the first yellow fever vaccination. The receptors shown here come from a man between 18 and 29 years old who received the YFV17D yellow fever vaccine. CDR3s include the opening cysteine and the closing phenylalanine or tryptophan. The D gene is left open where the match is weak. Expanded clones are given a class, and other clones once, few, many or no size at all.

d_call j_call clone_size v_call cdr3_aa cdr3_nt
TRBD2 TRBJ2-3 many TRBV20-1 CSASLAGLSTDTQYF TGCAGTGCCTCCCTAGCGGGGCTTAGCACAGATACGCAGTATTTT
TRBD2 TRBJ2-1 few TRBV20-1 CSASNPGLAVNEQFF TGCAGTGCTTCCAATCCGGGACTAGCAGTCAATGAGCAGTTCTTC
. TRBJ1-2 many TRBV20-1 CSASYGGEYGYTF TGCAGTGCTAGTTATGGGGGGGAATATGGCTACACCTTC
TRBD2 TRBJ2-5 many TRBV5-1 CASSLLSSGGPNQETQYF TGCGCCAGCAGCTTGTTGTCTAGCGGGGGGCCGAACCAAGAGACCCAGTACTTC
TRBD1 TRBJ1-2 few TRBV12-3/TRBV12-4 CASSFLRQGSGYTF TGTGCCAGCAGTTTCTTACGACAGGGAAGTGGCTACACCTTC
TRBD2 TRBJ2-5 many TRBV20-1 CSARAGGGTQYF TGCAGTGCCAGAGCGGGGGGCGGGACCCAGTACTTC
. TRBJ2-2 many TRBV5-1 CASSLAPHANTGELFF TGCGCCAGCAGCTTGGCCCCTCACGCGAACACCGGGGAGCTGTTTTTT
. TRBJ2-5 many TRBV7-2 CASSFTFQETQYF TGTGCCAGCAGCTTCACCTTTCAAGAGACCCAGTACTTC
TRBD2 TRBJ2-1 many TRBV7-8 CASSPIGGGQGNEQFF TGTGCCAGCAGCCCTATCGGCGGGGGGCAAGGGAATGAGCAGTTCTTC
. TRBJ1-2 many TRBV10-3 CAISDDSKIRGYTF TGTGCCATCAGTGATGACAGCAAAATAAGGGGCTACACCTTC
TRBD1 TRBJ1-6 . TRBV10-3 CALCQRPRGRGSYNSPLHF TGTGCCCTCTGTCAAAGGCCGAGGGGGCGAGGCTCCTATAATTCACCCCTCCACTTT
. TRBJ1-4 many TRBV7-2 CASSLRGGNEKLFF TGTGCCAGCAGCTTAAGAGGCGGGAATGAAAAACTGTTTTTT
. TRBJ2-6 many TRBV5-1 CASSQQPSGANVLTF TGCGCCAGCAGCCAACAGCCCTCTGGGGCCAACGTCCTGACTTTC
. TRBJ2-3 many TRBV15 CATSRGGVDTQYF TGTGCCACCAGCAGAGGGGGAGTAGATACGCAGTATTTT
. TRBJ2-2 many TRBV7-3 CASSSGETGELFF TGTGCCAGCAGCTCGGGGGAAACCGGGGAGCTGTTTTTT
. TRBJ2-5 few TRBV7-7 CASSLGPGQSSETQYF TGTGCTAGCAGCTTAGGGCCGGGGCAGTCCTCCGAGACCCAGTACTTC
TRBD1 TRBJ1-4 . TRBV18 CASSPLTGGADEKLFF TGTGCCAGCTCACCGTTGACAGGGGGCGCGGATGAAAAACTGTTTTTT
TRBD2 TRBJ2-2 . TRBV20-1 CSARLAGGNTGELFF TGCAGTGCCCGACTAGCGGGGGGGAACACCGGGGAGCTGTTTTTT
. TRBJ2-5 many TRBV27 CASSLSILGAGKRAETQYF TGTGCCAGCAGTTTGTCCATTTTGGGAGCCGGGAAAAGGGCTGAGACCCAGTACTTC
. TRBJ2-1 . TRBV25-1 CASGLGLLGSYNEQFF TGTGCCAGCGGCCTAGGACTCCTGGGCTCCTACAATGAGCAGTTCTTC
TRBD1 TRBJ2-2 many TRBV4-2 CASSRQGSNTGELFF TGTGCCAGCAGTAGACAGGGCTCGAACACCGGGGAGCTGTTTTTT
TRBD2 TRBJ2-1 few TRBV5-4 CASSLGGGGTYNEQFF TGTGCCAGCAGCCTGGGCGGGGGGGGGACCTACAATGAGCAGTTCTTC
. TRBJ1-4 few TRBV12-3/TRBV12-4 CASTTGADEKLFF TGTGCCAGCACCACCGGGGCGGATGAAAAACTGTTTTTT
. TRBJ1-1 many TRBV5-6 CASRGQVNTEAFF TGTGCCAGCAGGGGCCAGGTGAACACTGAAGCTTTCTTT
TRBD2 TRBJ2-3 many TRBV4-2 CASSQVLAGGPDTQYF TGTGCCAGCAGCCAAGTATTAGCGGGGGGGCCGGATACGCAGTATTTT
. TRBJ1-6 many TRBV5-1 CASSPWGGDSPLHF TGCGCCAGCAGCCCCTGGGGCGGGGACTCACCCCTCCACTTT
. TRBJ1-6 many TRBV5-1 CASSPTSGRNSPLHF TGCGCCAGCAGCCCGACCTCAGGGAGGAATTCACCCCTCCACTTT
. TRBJ2-3 many TRBV5-1 CASSLGPNLDTQYF TGCGCCAGCAGCTTGGGGCCTAATCTTGATACGCAGTATTTT
. TRBJ2-7 many TRBV6-5 CASSTKYGDSYEQYF TGTGCCAGCTCTACCAAATACGGGGACTCCTACGAGCAGTACTTC
TRBD2 TRBJ2-1 many TRBV4-1 CASSQGPGLAENEQFF TGCGCCAGCAGCCAAGGTCCGGGACTAGCGGAGAATGAGCAGTTCTTC
TRBD2 TRBJ2-2 many TRBV5-1 CASSSGLASGELFF TGCGCCAGCAGCTCGGGACTAGCCTCCGGGGAGCTGTTTTTT
. TRBJ2-3 many TRBV2 CASNKWGLSTDTQYF TGTGCCAGCAATAAATGGGGGCTTAGCACAGATACGCAGTATTTT
. TRBJ2-1 many TRBV7-2 CASSLGWLAYEQFF TGTGCCAGCAGCTTGGGATGGCTAGCCTATGAGCAGTTCTTC
. TRBJ1-5 . TRBV14 CASSQLQGGQPQHF TGTGCCAGCAGCCAATTGCAGGGAGGTCAGCCCCAGCATTTT
. TRBJ1-1 many TRBV10-3 CAISESTGIGTEAFF TGTGCCATCAGTGAGTCGACGGGGATTGGGACTGAAGCTTTCTTT
. TRBJ1-4 many TRBV5-1 CASSLGQVSTNEKLFF TGCGCCAGCAGCTTGGGCCAGGTTTCAACTAATGAAAAACTGTTTTTT
. TRBJ2-2 many TRBV4-3 CASSPPLRAGELFF TGCGCCAGCAGCCCCCCCTTGAGAGCCGGGGAGCTGTTTTTT
TRBD1 TRBJ1-6 . TRBV4-2 CASSQIEGGQGASPLHF TGTGCCAGCAGCCAAATCGAGGGGGGACAGGGGGCGTCACCCCTCCACTTT
TRBD1 TRBJ2-2 many TRBV20-1 CSATGTENTGELFF TGCAGTGCTACCGGGACAGAGAACACCGGGGAGCTGTTTTTT
. TRBJ2-7 many TRBV6-2/TRBV6-3 CASGRGIGYEQYF TGTGCCAGCGGTAGAGGGATTGGCTACGAGCAGTACTTC